This TCR beta chain was profiled in a study of blood T cells in healthy people across ages. Regarding the study as a whole: Naive CD4+ cells and diversity were both higher in long-lived donors than in aged donors. Those diversity estimates obtained from one million T cells were thought to be underestimates.

Germline V gives CDR1 SGHVS, CDR2 FQNEAQ. V was trimmed by 3 bases and J by 3 bases, leaving 18 bases between them. The CDR3 consists of 17 residues. As concerns this clonotype: The antigen is not known.

Combining a sample-barcoded 5' primer with a J-beta primer mix, a second PCR ran for roughly 7 to 12 cycles. Every sample gave at least 2.5 million paired-end reads containing CDR3. TCRdb redid the calling of the 5' RACE reads with MiXCR, one entry per CDR3 protein. The sample has around 820,000 distinct CDR3 sequences, more than 20% seen once; the top ten hold roughly 3.8%. This sample also appeared in a second study, on T cells of mothers and their children. That paper adds: Five to seven children and their three healthy Caucasian mothers were the donors.

The material sequenced was blood. The TCR sequence derives from a boy between 10 and 17 years old in good health. V and J are TRBV7-8 and TRBJ1-5, with a tentative D call TRBD1 (6 bases). The CDR3 DNA follows: TGTGCCAGCAGCTTCGGATACAGGACAGACACCAATCAGCCCCAGCATTTT. It encodes CASSFGYRTDTNQPQHF.